This T cell receptor beta chain was sequenced for a study of identical twins. A universal primer site arose from template switching, and cDNA bore unique molecular identifiers. TCRdb recomputed calls from the 5' RACE reads with MiXCR, one row per CDR3 protein. The sample has about 220,000 distinct CDR3 sequences, less than 9.5% seen once. There are a few counts of this clonotype. Antigen specificity is unknown. V was cut by 0 bases and J by 4 bases, with 16 bases left in between. CDR1 DFQATT and CDR2 SNEGSKA come from the germline V gene (reference sequence). The CDR3 is made up of 15 amino acids. General study findings and limits: Invariant cells of the MAIT and iNKT types might have partly distorted the zero-insertion analyses. Abundant beta clonotypes from cord blood bore fewer insertions; memory repertoires lacked this pattern. Out-of-frame TCR alpha sharing observed in monozygotic twins exceeded model estimates.

The receptor was isolated from a woman aged 18-29 years in good health. V gene TRBV20-1 combines with J gene TRBJ2-7; D uncertain. Sequenced input: memory (CD45RO+) T cells sorted from blood. CDR3 protein: CSARDRGRSKYEQYF. The CDR3 DNA reads as TGCAGTGCTAGAGATCGAGGCAGGAGTAAGTACGAGCAGTACTTC.